This paragraph reports one T cell receptor (beta chain). Its antigen is undetermined. Trimming removed 5 bases at V and 7 bases at J, with 14 bases between. Germline loops: CDR1 LNHDA, CDR2 SQIVND (reference sequence). The CDR3 loop spans 14 amino acids. These data are taken from a study of beta chain features in type 1 diabetes. As every portion of the isolated RNA was reverse transcribed, the sequencing read expressed TCRB transcripts. Profiled with immunoSEQ multiplex PCR; TCRdb holds only in-frame clones, not every one. The sample contains 140,000 or so clones, about a tenth of which appear only once. Whole-study findings and limits: In all four CD4+ subsets, TCRB CDR3 length was significantly, moderately reduced in type 1 diabetes. Within patients, naive, central memory and Treg TCRB repertoires seemed more similar than within healthy donors. PCR might favor shorter templates, equally in patients and controls.

This chain links TRBV19 with TRBJ2-2; D is possibly TRBD2 (5 bases). The sample was central memory CD4+ T cells from blood. The receptor comes from a man between 18 and 29 years old in good health. Here the CDR3 reads CASSVRVSGGELFF. The CDR3, as DNA: TGTGCCAGTAGTGTCCGGGTCAGCGGCGGGGAGCTGTTTTTT.